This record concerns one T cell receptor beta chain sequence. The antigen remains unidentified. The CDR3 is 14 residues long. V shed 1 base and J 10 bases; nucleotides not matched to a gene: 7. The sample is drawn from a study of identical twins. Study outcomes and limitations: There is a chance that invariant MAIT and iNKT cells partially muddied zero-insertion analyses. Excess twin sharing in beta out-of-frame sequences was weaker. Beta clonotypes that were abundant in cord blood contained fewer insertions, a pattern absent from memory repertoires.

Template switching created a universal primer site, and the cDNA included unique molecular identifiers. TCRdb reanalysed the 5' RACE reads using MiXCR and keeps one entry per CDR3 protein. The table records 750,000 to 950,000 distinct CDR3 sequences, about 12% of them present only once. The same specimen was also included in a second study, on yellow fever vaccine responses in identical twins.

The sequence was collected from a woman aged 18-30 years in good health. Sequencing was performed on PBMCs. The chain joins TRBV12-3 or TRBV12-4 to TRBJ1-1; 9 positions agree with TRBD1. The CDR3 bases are TGTGCCAGCAGTTTAGAGGACAGGGGAACGGGAGCTTTCTTT. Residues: CASSLEDRGTGAFF.